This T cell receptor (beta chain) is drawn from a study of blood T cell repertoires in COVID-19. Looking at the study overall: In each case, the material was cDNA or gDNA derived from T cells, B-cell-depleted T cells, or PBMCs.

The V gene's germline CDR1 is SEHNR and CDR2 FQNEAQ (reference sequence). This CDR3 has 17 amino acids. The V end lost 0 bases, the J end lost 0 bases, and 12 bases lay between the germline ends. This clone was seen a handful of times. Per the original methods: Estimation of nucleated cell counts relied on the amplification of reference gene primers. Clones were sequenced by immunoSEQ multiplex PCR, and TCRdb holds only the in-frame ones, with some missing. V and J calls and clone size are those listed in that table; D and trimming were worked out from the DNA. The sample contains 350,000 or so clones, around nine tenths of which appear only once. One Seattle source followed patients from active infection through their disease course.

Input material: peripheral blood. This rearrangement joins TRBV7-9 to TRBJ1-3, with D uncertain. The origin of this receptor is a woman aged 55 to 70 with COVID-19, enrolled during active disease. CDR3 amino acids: CASSLARNTYSGNTIYF. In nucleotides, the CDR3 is TGTGCCAGCAGCTTAGCGAGGAACACATACTCTGGAAACACCATATATTTT.